The 31 T cell receptor beta chains reported below all come from one sample, sequenced in a study of T cell changes during pregnancy in multiple sclerosis (dated by TCRdb to about 2019). Library preparation employed the immunoSEQ multiplex PCR assay. TCRdb's version of the immuneACCESS table is confined to in-frame rearrangements and falls short of the full clone set. An unresolved V gene accounts for under half of the shortfall where checked; the remainder is of unknown origin. This sample holds 45,000 to 65,000 clones; around nine tenths were observed only once. The top ten hold 0.5% of the sample. The source was CD4+ T cells from peripheral blood mononuclear cells, collected in the third trimester of pregnancy. The receptors derive from a female donor with multiple sclerosis, enrolled in a pregnancy study.

The rearrangement joins TRBV11-1 to TRBJ2-5; 9 bases line up with TRBD2. V shed 5 bases, J shed 4 bases, and the junction held 8 bases outside the gene matches. Germline CDR1 and CDR2: SGHAT and FQDESV (reference sequence). This CDR3 has 15 amino acids. The CDR3 reads CASSVRGGAGETQYF. The CDR3 DNA is TGTGCCAGCAGCGTGCGCGGGGGGGCTGGAGAGACCCAGTACTTC.

The rearrangement uses TRBV6-1 and TRBJ1-2; possible D gene TRBD1, 6 bases. V was shortened by 10 bases and J by 8 bases, with 17 bases between the two germline ends. The CDR3 has 12 residues. Germline CDR1 and CDR2: MNHNS and SASEGT. The CDR3 loop is CAIWGGPRGYTF. Here the CDR3 DNA reads TGTGCCATATGGGGGGGCCCCCGCGGCTACACCTTC.

V gene TRBV29-1 combines with J gene TRBJ1-2; D gene unclear. Germline assignment: CDR1 SQVTM and CDR2 ANQGSEA. The CDR3 runs to 13 residues. The V end lost 4 bases, the J end lost 1 base, and 10 bases lay between the germline ends. Here the CDR3 DNA reads TGCAGCGTTGGGTCACGGGATAACTATGGCTACACCTTC. This sequence encodes CSVGSRDNYGYTF.

This clone was counted a single time. The CDR3 here is CSVAAGPYEQYF. The CDR3 nucleotides read TGCAGCGTTGCGGCAGGGCCCTACGAGCAGTACTTC. The chain combines TRBV29-1 with TRBJ2-7, with D possibly TRBD1 on 5 matching bases. Trimming pared 4 bases from V and 2 bases from J, leaving 9 bases between. The CDR3 contains 12 residues. Germline V CDR1 and CDR2: SQVTM, ANQGSEA.

The chain combines TRBV7-8 with TRBJ2-7; 7 nucleotides match TRBD1. The CDR3 has 13 amino acids. Unmatched junction bases numbered 2, after V lost 4 bases and J lost 2 bases. Germline lookup yields CDR1 SGHVS and CDR2 FQNEAQ. DNA of the CDR3: TGTGCCAGCAGCTATCAGGGGGCCTACGAGCAGTACTTC. Translated, it gives CASSYQGAYEQYF.

V and J are TRBV4-2 and TRBJ2-1; 9 bases are a match to TRBD2. This CDR3 spans 19 amino acids. V was pared by 1 base and J by 7 bases, with 17 bases of the junction left unmatched. CDR1 is LGHNA, CDR2 YNFKEQ, per germline. The CDR3, as DNA: TGTGCCAGCAGCCAAGCCCCGGGGGGGGCGGGGGGGTTACGGAATGAGCAGTTCTTC. It translates to CASSQAPGGAGGLRNEQFF.

V and J are TRBV9 and TRBJ2-3; 9 bases map to TRBD2. Germline values: CDR1 SGDLS, CDR2 YYNGEE. J was trimmed by 2 bases and V by 6 bases; bases with no gene match: 13. The CDR3 extends over 17 amino acids. The CDR3 nucleotides read TGTGCCAGCAACCTGGGCAGGACTAGCGTTGACACAGATACGCAGTATTTT. This gives the protein CASNLGRTSVDTDTQYF. Combining the CDR3 with reference TRBV9 and TRBJ2-3 gives the whole variable domain DSGVTQTPKHLITATGQRVTLRCSPRSGDLSVYWYQQSLDQGLQFLIQYYNGEERAKGNILERFSAQQFPDLHSELNLSSLELGDSALYFCASNLGRTSVDTDTQYFGPGTRLTVL.

The rearrangement links TRBV7-8 to TRBJ2-7; 7 bases agree with TRBD1. Trimming cost V 5 bases and J 4 bases; bases outside gene matches: 11. The CDR3 runs 15 residues. From germline, CDR1 is SGHVS and CDR2 FQNEAQ. The CDR3: CASSGRQGPTYEQYF. The CDR3, as DNA: TGTGCCAGCAGCGGGCGACAGGGACCTACTTACGAGCAGTACTTC.

In this sample, this clone turned up a few times. The chain carries TRBV7-9 and TRBJ2-7, with 10 bases that match TRBD1. With V trimmed by 4 bases and J by 2 bases, 5 bases remained unmatched. Germline V gene lookup returns CDR1 SEHNR and CDR2 FQNEAQ (reference sequence). The CDR3 contains 15 residues. The CDR3 DNA sequence: TGTGCCAGCAGCTCCCCGGGACAGGGGACCTACGAGCAGTACTTC. This sequence encodes CASSSPGQGTYEQYF. Full variable domain (remainder filled in from reference TRBV7-9 and TRBJ2-7): DTGVSQNPRHKITKRGQNVTFRCDPISEHNRLYWYRQTLGQGPEFLTYFQNEAQLEKSRLLSDRFSAERPKGSFSTLEIQRTEQGDSAMYLCASSSPGQGTYEQYFGPGTRLTVT.

This chain joins TRBV5-1 and TRBJ2-1, with a possible D match to TRBD2 (6 bases). This CDR3 is 16 amino acids long. The V gene lost 0 bases and the J gene lost 0 bases, with 10 bases spanning the gap. Germline-derived CDR1 and CDR2 are SGHRS and YFSETQ. The DNA of the CDR3 is TGCGCCAGCAGCTTGGTGGTGGGACTCTCCTACAATGAGCAGTTCTTC. This encodes CASSLVVGLSYNEQFF.

This CDR3 is CASSSQGGDTQYF. CDR3 DNA: TGTGCCAGCAGCTCACAGGGGGGAGATACGCAGTATTTT. The chain combines TRBV7-6 with TRBJ2-3; TRBD1 matches 8 bases. The CDR3 length is 13 residues. Germline CDR1 reads SGHVS; CDR2 reads FNYEAQ. The V gene end was trimmed by 4 bases and the J gene end by 5 bases; junction bases not matched to a gene: 2.

The chain recombines TRBV4-1 with TRBJ1-4; 7 nucleotides align to TRBD1. Looked up from germline, CDR1 is MGHRA and CDR2 is YSYEKL. The CDR3 spans 20 residues. The V gene end was trimmed by 1 base and the J gene end by 3 bases; junction bases not matched to a gene: 17. In nucleotides, the CDR3 is TGCGCCAGCAGCCAAGGGGGGCAGGGGGTATCCTTTAGGGCTAATGAAAAACTGTTTTTT. Encoded protein: CASSQGGQGVSFRANEKLFF.

The chain carries TRBV27 and TRBJ2-7; perhaps TRBD1 as D (5 bases). The length of the CDR3 is 15 residues. CDR1 is MNHEY, CDR2 SMNVEV, per germline (reference sequence). The germline V and J ends were trimmed by 6 bases and 3 bases, with 18 bases remaining between them. The CDR3 region has the DNA TGTGCCAGCAGCCTCACCAGGGAAAGCCTCTACGAGCAGTACTTC. As protein: CASSLTRESLYEQYF.

The V call is TRBV2, the J call TRBJ2-2; D unresolved. Germline V gene sequence: CDR1 SNHLY, CDR2 FYNNEI. The CDR3 has 14 residues. Deletions cut 2 bases from V and 1 base from J, with 5 bases between. CDR3 nucleotide sequence: TGTGCCAGCAGTGAAAACAGGAACACCGGGGAGCTGTTTTTT. This translates into CASSENRNTGELFF.

This clone was recorded once. The chain links TRBV2 to TRBJ1-2, with D maybe TRBD1 (6 bases). The CDR3 is 11 amino acids. The V and J ends lost 9 bases and 12 bases respectively, with 17 bases between them. Per germline, CDR1 SNHLY and CDR2 FYNNEI. CDR3: CASRQDGVDTF. The CDR3 region has the DNA TGTGCCAGTAGACAGGACGGAGTGGACACCTTC. Complete variable domain (other parts from reference TRBV2 and TRBJ1-2): EPEVTQTPSHQVTQMGQEVILRCVPISNHLYFYWYRQILGQKVEFLVSFYNNEISEKSEIFDDQFSVERPDGSNFTLKIRSTKLEDSAMYFCASRQDGVDTFGSGTRLTVV.

This rearrangement joins TRBV21-1 to TRBJ1-4. TRBV21-1 is flagged as a pseudogene. The CDR3 totals 15 residues. The CDR3 nucleotides are TGTGCCAGCAGCAAAGCCGCGCACTATAATGAAAAACTGTTTTTT. Amino acid sequence: CASSKAAHYNEKLFF.

The count of this clone is one. The chain carries TRBV7-9 and TRBJ1-2; possible D gene TRBD1, 6 bases. Germline V CDR1 and CDR2: SEHNR, FQNEAQ (reference sequence). V lost 1 base and J lost 8, with 14 bases in between. CDR3 length equals 14 residues. Written as DNA, the CDR3 is TGTGCCAGCAGCTTAGGCATACAGGGAATAGGCTACACCTTC. Protein: CASSLGIQGIGYTF.

This chain uses TRBV13 with TRBJ2-7, with 7 bases that match TRBD1. V shed 1 base and J 7 bases; nucleotides not matched to a gene: 7. The CDR3 has 14 amino acids. From germline, CDR1 is PRHDT and CDR2 FYEKMQ (reference sequence). The CDR3 coding sequence is TGTGCCAGCAGCTTAGATGGGACAGCCTTAGAGCAGTACTTC. Protein product: CASSLDGTALEQYF.

This clone was observed a few times. The V gene is TRBV6-5, the J gene TRBJ2-7; 8 positions agree with TRBD1. Losses at the gene ends were 2 bases for V and 2 bases for J; bases not matched to a gene: 8. The CDR3 is made up of 16 amino acids. In germline, CDR1 is MNHEY, CDR2 SVGAGI. The CDR3 DNA follows: TGTGCCAGCAGTTACGGCGGGACAGGAGGAACCTACGAGCAGTACTTC. Translated, it gives CASSYGGTGGTYEQYF.

This sequence joins TRBV6-4 and TRBJ1-1; 8 bases fit TRBD1. The germline V gene has CDR1 MRHNA and CDR2 SNTAGT. The CDR3 sequence is 14 residues long. The V segment lost 0 bases and the J segment 7 bases; nucleotides outside the gene matches: 4. The CDR3 bases are TGTGCCAGCAGTGACTCTGACAGGGGTGGTGAAGCTTTCTTT. Protein product: CASSDSDRGGEAFF.

The V call is TRBV6-1, the J call TRBJ1-1; D unclear. Germline assignment: CDR1 MNHNS and CDR2 SASEGT. The CDR3 contains 14 residues. Trimming pared 2 bases from V and 7 bases from J, leaving 14 bases between. Here the CDR3 DNA reads TGTGCCAGCAGTGAATTTTCCCCGACAAATGAAGCTTTCTTT. This sequence encodes CASSEFSPTNEAFF.

DNA of the CDR3: TGTGCCAGCGGGACAGGCTCAACCTACGAGCAGTACTTC. This translates into CASGTGSTYEQYF. The chain recombines TRBV6-5 with TRBJ2-7, with 8 bases that match TRBD1. Germline V gene data show CDR1 as MNHEY and CDR2 as SVGAGI. This CDR3 contains 13 residues. V shed 8 bases, J shed 2 bases, and the junction held 5 bases outside the gene matches.

The CDR3 protein is CASSAIRGLGSGGTGELFF. CDR3 nucleotide sequence: TGTGCCAGCAGCGCGATCAGGGGGCTGGGATCGGGGGGCACCGGGGAGCTGTTTTTT. The gene calls are TRBV9 and TRBJ2-2, with a possible D match to TRBD1 (8 bases). V was clipped by 3 bases and J by 4 bases, with 25 bases between them. Germline V gives CDR1 SGDLS, CDR2 YYNGEE. The CDR3 has 19 residues.

The chain links TRBV7-2 to TRBJ1-3; the D is unclear. Germline values: CDR1 SGHTA, CDR2 FQGNSA. The CDR3 has 14 amino acids. V dropped 1 base and J dropped 4 bases, with 8 bases sitting between them. Here the CDR3 DNA reads TGTGCCAGCAGCTTAGTATTTTCCGGAAACACCATATATTTT. It yields the protein CASSLVFSGNTIYF.

This clone was recorded once. V and J are TRBV6-1 and TRBJ2-6; the match to TRBD1 covers 11 bases. CDR3 length equals 17 residues. Losses at the gene ends were 4 bases for V and 6 bases for J; bases not matched to a gene: 8. In germline, CDR1 is MNHNS, CDR2 SASEGT. CDR3 sequence: CASSARTGGRVANVLTF. CDR3 sequence (DNA): TGTGCCAGCAGTGCCCGGACAGGGGGCCGAGTGGCCAACGTCCTGACTTTC.

The sample holds a few counts of this clone. The chain recombines TRBV4-1 with TRBJ1-1; 8 bases map to TRBD1. The CDR3 totals 17 residues. Germline V gives CDR1 MGHRA, CDR2 YSYEKL. V was clipped by 1 base and J by 1 base; unmatched bases: 8. The CDR3, as DNA: TGCGCCAGCAGCCAAGCAGGGGGCCATATTTCGAACACTGAAGCTTTCTTT. Protein: CASSQAGGHISNTEAFF.

The genes are TRBV6-5 and TRBJ1-1; 8 bases are shared with TRBD1. This CDR3 contains 13 residues. V was clipped by 2 bases and J by 6 bases; unmatched bases: 2. CDR1 and CDR2 from the germline V gene are MNHEY and SVGAGI. The CDR3 sequence: CASSYRQGPEAFF. The CDR3 DNA sequence: TGTGCCAGCAGTTACCGACAGGGGCCTGAAGCTTTCTTT.

The V gene is TRBV5-4, the J gene TRBJ1-1; a possible D gene is TRBD1 (6 bases). In germline, CDR1 is SGHNT, CDR2 YYREEE (reference sequence). Deletions cut 5 bases from V and 4 bases from J, with 18 bases between. There are 15 residues in the CDR3. The CDR3 here is CASRLTGISSTEAFF. The CDR3 DNA reads as TGTGCCAGCAGACTAACAGGGATTAGTTCCACTGAAGCTTTCTTT.

The chain uses TRBV7-2 and TRBJ2-3; the D gene is possibly TRBD2 (6 bases). This CDR3 comprises 12 residues. Germline lookup yields CDR1 SGHTA and CDR2 FQGNSA. V shed 4 bases and J shed 6 bases, with 8 bases lying between them. CDR3 sequence: CASSSGRDTQYF. For the CDR3, the DNA is TGTGCCAGCAGCTCGGGGAGGGATACGCAGTATTTT. Using reference TRBV7-2 and TRBJ2-3 for the parts outside the CDR3, the full variable domain is GAGVSQSPSNKVTEKGKDVELRCDPISGHTALYWYRQSLGQGLEFLIYFQGNSAPDKSGLPSDRFSAERTGGSVSTLTIQRTQQEDSAVYLCASSSGRDTQYFGPGTRLTVL.

V usage is TRBV5-4 and J usage is TRBJ2-5, with TRBD2 as a possible D gene (7 bases). This CDR3 spans 16 amino acids. Germline V lookup: CDR1 SGHNT, CDR2 YYREEE (reference sequence). V gave up 0 bases and J gave up 5 bases, with 17 bases separating them. The CDR3 region has the DNA TGTGCCAGCAGCTTGGCCATGGGGGGGGCCGGGGAGACCCAGTACTTC. Its protein product is CASSLAMGGAGETQYF.

This clone is a singleton in its sample. V and J are TRBV5-1 and TRBJ2-5, with no clear D. From germline, CDR1 is SGHRS and CDR2 YFSETQ. This CDR3 is 14 amino acids long. Deletions cut 4 bases from V and 5 bases from J, with 15 bases between. The chain's CDR3 is CASSQSTGGETQYF. CDR3 DNA sequence: TGCGCCAGCAGCCAGTCGACCGGCGGCGAGACCCAGTACTTC.